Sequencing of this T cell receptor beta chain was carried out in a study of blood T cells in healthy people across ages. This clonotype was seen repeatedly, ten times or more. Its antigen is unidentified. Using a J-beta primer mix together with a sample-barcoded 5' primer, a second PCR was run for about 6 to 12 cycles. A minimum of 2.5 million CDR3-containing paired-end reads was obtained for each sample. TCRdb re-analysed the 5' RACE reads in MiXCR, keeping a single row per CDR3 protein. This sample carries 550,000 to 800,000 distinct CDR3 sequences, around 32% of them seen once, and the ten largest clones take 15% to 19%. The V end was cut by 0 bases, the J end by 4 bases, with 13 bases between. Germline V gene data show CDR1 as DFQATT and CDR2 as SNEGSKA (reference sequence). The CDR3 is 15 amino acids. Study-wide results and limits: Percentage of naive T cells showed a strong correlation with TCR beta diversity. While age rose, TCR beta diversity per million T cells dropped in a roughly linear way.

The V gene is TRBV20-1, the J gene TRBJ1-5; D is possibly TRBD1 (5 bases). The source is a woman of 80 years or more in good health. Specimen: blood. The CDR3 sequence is CSARDQGRSNQPQHF. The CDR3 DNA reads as TGCAGTGCTAGAGATCAGGGCAGGAGTAATCAGCCCCAGCATTTT.